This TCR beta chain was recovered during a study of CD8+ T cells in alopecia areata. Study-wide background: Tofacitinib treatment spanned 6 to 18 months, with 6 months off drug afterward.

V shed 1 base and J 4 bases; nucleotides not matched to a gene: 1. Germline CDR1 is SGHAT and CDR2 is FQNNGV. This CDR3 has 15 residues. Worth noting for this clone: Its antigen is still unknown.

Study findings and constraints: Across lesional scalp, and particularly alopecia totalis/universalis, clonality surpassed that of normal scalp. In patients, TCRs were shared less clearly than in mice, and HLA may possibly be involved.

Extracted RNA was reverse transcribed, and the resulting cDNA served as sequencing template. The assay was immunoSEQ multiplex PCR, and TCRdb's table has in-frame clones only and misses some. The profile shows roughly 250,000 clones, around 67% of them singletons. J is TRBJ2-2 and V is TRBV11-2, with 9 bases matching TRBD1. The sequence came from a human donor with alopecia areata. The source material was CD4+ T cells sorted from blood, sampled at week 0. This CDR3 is CASSLVTGGTGELFF. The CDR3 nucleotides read TGTGCCAGCAGCTTAGTGACAGGGGGCACCGGGGAGCTGTTTTTT.